This TCR beta chain derives from a study of T-cell memory formation after mild COVID-19 (dated by TCRdb to the early 2020s). Study-level background: Most TCR sequence clusters were specific to one of the two donors. Longitudinal TCRalpha and TCRbeta repertoire sequencing tracked T-cell clones expanding and contracting after mild COVID-19 in a couple of donors. The cohort comprised two young, previously healthy adult volunteers, one female and one male. Study-wide conclusions, independent of this receptor: Contracting CD4+ clones were found mainly in CM and EM memory subsets, while CD8+ clones were enriched in EMRA. Clones contracting from day 15 to 85 had balanced CD4/CD8 phenotypes, while a second wave expanding from day 15 to 37 was biased towards CD4+. Only two mild cases were covered in the study, and larger cohorts including severe cases with pre-infection samples were considered necessary. Some responding clones were detected in pre-infection memory, suggesting pre-existing cross-reactive memory T cells joined the SARS-CoV-2 response. SARS-CoV-2 specificity of the second-wave clones peaking on day 37 was not confirmed.

Ficoll-Paque density gradient centrifugation was the method used to isolate PBMCs. Instrument used: Illumina NovaSeq 6000. Using 5'RACE with constant-segment primers, TCRalpha and TCRbeta cDNA libraries were constructed, with sample barcodes and unique molecular identifiers added in the process. RNA was extracted from every sample with Trizol reagent. Library amplification was performed in two PCR steps, and a second sample barcode and Illumina TruSeq adapters were introduced in the second step. The libraries were sequenced on an Illumina NovaSeq using 2 x 150 bp paired-end reads. As for how the authors treated the data: The reads were demultiplexed and collapsed into UMI-guided consensus sequences using migec v1.2.7. Using mixcr v2.1.11, the UMI consensuses were aligned to TRA and TRB V and J templates and assembled into clonotypes. A clonotype was counted as expanded or contracted only if both edgeR and NoisET called the change significant, with noise models trained on biological replicates. edgeR calls used a false discovery rate-adjusted p below 0.01 and a log2 fold-change threshold of 1. As an exploratory analysis of dynamics, max-normalized trajectories of the 1000 most abundant clonotypes were examined with PCA combined with hierarchical clustering. Separately sequenced CD4+ and CD8+ repertoires were used to assign a CD4 or CD8 phenotype to each responding clone. TCRdb reprocessing: public reads trimmed at Q25 with fastp, clones called with MiXCR, in-frame beta chains kept. Duplicate CDR3 protein sequences are folded into a single record with the most common DNA and genes. These V and J calls rely on TCRdb rather than the paper's analysis. For this sample there are approximately 180,000 distinct CDR3 sequences; around 16% appear just once. Of the sample, under 2.5% is held by the ten largest clones.

Sequences SGDLS (CDR1) and YYNGEE (CDR2) are obtained from the germline V gene. Including cysteine and phenylalanine, the CDR3 has 14 amino acids. Only the CDR3 part of the read is kept: 42 bases, read in frame from the first base. This clonotype has just a few counts. The antigen it binds to is not known. One junction end does not reproduce the germline sequence, and a read error may be involved. Specimen: PBMCs or a T cell subset sorted from them (not recorded which). Recombination joined TRBV9 with TRBJ2-1, with the identity of the D gene unclear. This receptor was identified in an adult woman who had mild COVID-19 (a few samples of this study predate the infection). The sample titles of this study are shuffled in the database, so cell type and time point are left out; the donor was told from shared clones. In nucleotide form, the sequence is TGTGCCAGCAGCGTAGCTCCAACCTACAATGAACAGTTCTTC. It is translated as CASSVAPTYNEQFF.